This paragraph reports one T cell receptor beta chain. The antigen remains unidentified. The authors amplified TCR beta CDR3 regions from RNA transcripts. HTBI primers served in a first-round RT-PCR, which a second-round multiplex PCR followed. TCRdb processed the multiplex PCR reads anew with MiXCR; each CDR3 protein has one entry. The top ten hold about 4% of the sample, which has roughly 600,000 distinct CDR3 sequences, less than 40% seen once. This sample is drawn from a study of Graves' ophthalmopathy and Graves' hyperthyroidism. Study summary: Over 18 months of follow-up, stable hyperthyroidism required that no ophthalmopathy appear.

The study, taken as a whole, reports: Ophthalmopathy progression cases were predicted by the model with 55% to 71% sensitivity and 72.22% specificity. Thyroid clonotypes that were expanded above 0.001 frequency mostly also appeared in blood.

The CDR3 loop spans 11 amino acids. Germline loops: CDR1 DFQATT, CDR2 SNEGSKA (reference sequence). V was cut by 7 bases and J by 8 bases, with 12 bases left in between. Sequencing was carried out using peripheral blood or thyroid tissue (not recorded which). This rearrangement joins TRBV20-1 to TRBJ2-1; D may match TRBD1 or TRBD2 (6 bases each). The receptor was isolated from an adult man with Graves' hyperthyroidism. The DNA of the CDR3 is TGCAGTGTTAAGGGGGGATATGAGCAGTTCTTC. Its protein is CSVKGGYEQFF.